The 17 T cell receptor beta chains below were found in one sample sequenced in a study of regulatory T cells in long-lasting Graves disease. Building of the TCR beta libraries involved iRepertoire HTBI primers and Arm-PCR of CDR3 regions. TCRdb analysed the multiplex PCR reads with MiXCR anew, one entry per CDR3 protein. Here the sample spans hundreds of thousands of distinct CDR3 sequences, 18% being singletons. Documented time point: newly diagnosed GD, antithyroid drugs for less than 3 months. RNA isolated from PBMCs was used to make the TCR library. Sample: peripheral blood mononuclear cells (PBMCs), taken at new diagnosis, from a patient treated with antithyroid drugs. The receptor set was obtained from a female donor with Graves disease.

There are many counts of this clonotype. The chain has TRBV25-1 and TRBJ1-4; TRBD1 matches 9 bases. Germline V gives CDR1 MGHDK, CDR2 SYGVNS. The CDR3 spans 14 residues. The ends lost 2 bases at V and 8 bases at J; junction bases unmatched: 3. The CDR3 is CASSENDRGEKLFF. In nucleotides, the CDR3 is TGTGCCAGCAGTGAAAACGACAGGGGGGAAAAACTGTTTTTT.

This clonotype has a handful of counts. The gene calls are TRBV28 and TRBJ2-1; 11 bases fit TRBD2. The CDR3 runs 16 residues. The V segment lost 8 bases and the J segment 7 bases; nucleotides outside the gene matches: 13. Germline V gene data show CDR1 as MDHEN and CDR2 as SYDVKM. The DNA of the CDR3 is TGTGCCAGCGGGGACAGGGCTAGCGGGAGGTTGAATGAGCAGTTCTTC. Amino acid sequence: CASGDRASGRLNEQFF.

On this clonotype: A far larger clone is one base from this, pointing to a likely read error. This chain uses TRBV5-1 with TRBJ2-7; D is perhaps TRBD2 (5 bases). The CDR3 loop spans 15 amino acids. V was clipped by 4 bases and J by 7 bases, with 21 bases between them. CDR1 and CDR2 from the germline V gene are SGHRS and YFSETQ. In DNA, the CDR3 is TGCGCCAGCAGCCCGGAGGACGGATTGGTCAATGAGCAGTACTTC. This codes for CASSPEDGLVNEQYF.

The sample holds many counts of this clonotype. This chain uses TRBV3-1 with TRBJ2-5, with D maybe TRBD2 (6 bases). Trimming left V 6 bases short and J 3 bases short, with 14 bases between. CDR3 size: 14 residues. Germline V gene data show CDR1 as LGHDT and CDR2 as YNNKEL (reference sequence). CDR3 residues: CASRVWGEEETQYF. CDR3 DNA sequence: TGTGCCAGCAGAGTTTGGGGGGAGGAAGAGACCCAGTACTTC.

This clonotype was counted ten times or more. This sequence joins TRBV2 and TRBJ2-3; D may match TRBD1 or TRBD2 (5 bases each). Trimming shortened V by 6 bases and J by 0 bases, and 13 bases separated the two germline ends. CDR1 and CDR2 (germline): SNHLY, FYNNEI. The length of the CDR3 is 15 residues. Written as DNA, the CDR3 is TGTGCCAGCAGCCCAGGGACCTCTAGCACAGATACGCAGTATTTT. It is translated as CASSPGTSSTDTQYF.

Many counts were recorded for this clonotype. The chain has TRBV12-3 or TRBV12-4 and TRBJ2-7, with D uncertain. Trimming removed 2 bases at V and 1 base at J, with 12 bases between. CDR3 length equals 15 residues. CDR3 sequence: CASSLFPDESYEQYF. The CDR3, as DNA: TGTGCCAGCAGTTTATTTCCAGATGAATCCTACGAGCAGTACTTC.

This clonotype was recorded at least ten times. This sequence joins TRBV7-9 and TRBJ1-4; perhaps TRBD1 as D (6 bases). V lost 1 base, J lost 10 bases, and 22 bases lay in between. The V gene's germline CDR1 is SEHNR and CDR2 FQNEAQ (reference sequence). This CDR3 spans 17 amino acids. The CDR3 sequence is CASSLVLDSYLVGKLFF. The CDR3 DNA reads TGTGCCAGCAGCTTAGTTCTGGACAGCTATTTGGTCGGAAAACTGTTTTTT.

V gene TRBV27 combines with J gene TRBJ2-5; unclear D gene. The V end was cut by 8 bases, the J end by 1 base, with 14 bases between. CDR1 and CDR2 from the germline V gene are MNHEY and SMNVEV (reference sequence). The CDR3 covers 14 residues. For the CDR3, the DNA is TGTGCCAGCGGATGGTTAGGTGGCCAAGAGACCCAGTACTTC. Amino acid sequence: CASGWLGGQETQYF.

This clonotype was detected many times. The J gene is TRBJ1-1, the V gene TRBV24-1; D is unresolved. This CDR3 contains 15 residues. Trimming shortened V by 1 base and J by 1 base, and 9 bases separated the two germline ends. The germline V gene has CDR1 KGHDR and CDR2 SFDVKD. CDR3 bases: TGTGCCACCAGTGATTTACAAGGTAAGAACACTGAAGCTTTCTTT. As protein: CATSDLQGKNTEAFF.

This clonotype appeared many times. This chain joins TRBV5-1 and TRBJ2-1, with 7 bases aligning to TRBD2. Germline V gene data show CDR1 as SGHRS and CDR2 as YFSETQ. Trimming at V came to 3 bases and at J to 7 bases, leaving 10 bases not matched to a gene. This CDR3 comprises 15 residues. In DNA form, the CDR3 reads TGCGCCAGCAGCTGGACCGGACTAGTCGGGAATGAGCAGTTCTTC. Its translation is CASSWTGLVGNEQFF.

This clonotype appeared a few times. The V gene is TRBV27, the J gene TRBJ2-3, with 9 positions matching TRBD2. Losses at the gene ends were 8 bases for V and 4 bases for J; bases not matched to a gene: 7. The CDR3 runs to 14 residues. Germline V gives CDR1 MNHEY, CDR2 SMNVEV (reference sequence). CDR3 sequence reads: CASGQGLAPDTQYF. CDR3 sequence (DNA): TGTGCCAGCGGTCAGGGACTAGCCCCAGATACGCAGTATTTT.

The chain combines TRBV2 with TRBJ2-7; TRBD2 is a possible D gene (5 bases). V lost 5 bases and J lost 6, with 17 bases in between. CDR3 length equals 14 residues. CDR1 and CDR2 from the germline V gene are SNHLY and FYNNEI. CDR3: CASSPNLAIGEQYF. The CDR3 nucleotides read TGTGCCAGCAGTCCCAACCTAGCTATCGGCGAGCAGTACTTC.

This clonotype was counted ten times or more. This sequence joins TRBV5-1 and TRBJ2-2; D uncertain. V lost 4 bases, J lost 0 bases, and 10 bases lay in between. From germline, CDR1 is SGHRS and CDR2 YFSETQ. The CDR3 has 15 amino acids. This CDR3 is CASSETLTNTGELFF. CDR3 DNA: TGCGCCAGCAGCGAGACACTCACGAACACCGGGGAGCTGTTTTTT.

This clonotype was seen only a few times. The chain recombines TRBV20-1 with TRBJ2-1; D call uncertain. This CDR3 is built from 15 residues. Per the germline V gene, CDR1 is DFQATT and CDR2 is SNEGSKA (reference sequence). CDR3 region: CRAVRARPSYNEQFF. The DNA of the CDR3 is TGCAGAGCCGTCCGGGCAAGACCCTCCTACAATGAGCAGTTCTTC.

This clonotype appeared many times. The rearrangement links TRBV7-9 to TRBJ2-3, with D possibly TRBD2 on 5 matching bases. Trimming shortened V by 5 bases and J by 1 base, and 22 bases separated the two germline ends. The germline V gene encodes CDR1 SEHNR and CDR2 FQNEAQ (reference sequence). The CDR3 sequence is 18 residues long. The DNA for the CDR3 is TGTGCCAGCAGCCCCACCCAGCGGCACACCTTCGGCACAGATACGCAGTATTTT. The encoded protein is CASSPTQRHTFGTDTQYF.

This clonotype was counted a few times. The chain uses TRBV19 and TRBJ2-1, with D unclear. V was pared by 4 bases and J by 6 bases, with 16 bases between. The CDR3 has 15 residues. Germline assignment: CDR1 LNHDA and CDR2 SQIVND (reference sequence). The CDR3 here is CASSTPFLGPNEQFF. DNA of the CDR3: TGTGCCAGTAGTACCCCCTTCTTAGGCCCCAATGAGCAGTTCTTC.

This clonotype was seen many times. The chain combines TRBV7-3 with TRBJ2-7, with D hard to call. V was clipped by 1 base and J by 0 bases, with 13 bases between them. CDR3 length equals 16 residues. Germline CDR1 SGHTA, CDR2 FQGTGA. The DNA of the CDR3 is TGTGCCAGCAGCTTAAGGGCGGTCTCGAGCTCCTACGAGCAGTACTTC. Amino acids: CASSLRAVSSSYEQYF.